This passage covers 19 T cell receptor beta chains from one sample sequenced in a study of blood T cell repertoires in COVID-19. The data were produced by immunoSEQ multiplex PCR, yet TCRdb's version contains in-frame clones alone and is incomplete. The sample holds more than 250,000 clones, roughly 86% seen once. The sequenced sample was peripheral blood. These receptors originate from a man aged 18-30 years with active or convalescent COVID-19.

The V and J genes are TRBV5-1 and TRBJ2-5, with D possibly matching TRBD1 (6 bases). Trimming removed 0 bases from V and 3 bases from J, with 12 bases in between. The CDR3 spans 15 residues. From germline, CDR1 is SGHRS and CDR2 YFSETQ. The CDR3 sequence: CASSLAYEGEETQYF. CDR3 sequence (DNA): TGCGCCAGCAGCTTGGCCTACGAGGGGGAAGAGACCCAGTACTTC.

The CDR3 loop reads CASSATGLETQYF. CDR3 DNA sequence: TGTGCCAGCAGCGCAACAGGGCTGGAGACCCAGTACTTC. The V call is TRBV7-8, the J call TRBJ2-5, with a weak D call TRBD1 (6 bases). Germline CDR1 is SGHVS and CDR2 is FQNEAQ. The ends were cut back, 5 bases at V and 5 bases at J, with 12 bases in the middle. This CDR3 contains 13 residues.

The chain couples TRBV18 to TRBJ2-1, with TRBD2 as a possible D gene (7 bases). The germline CDR1 and CDR2 sequences are KGHSH and LQKENI. Trimming cost V 10 bases and J 10 bases, with 14 bases left between them. The CDR3 contains 11 residues. CDR3 sequence reads: CATSRGGEQFF. CDR3 DNA sequence: TGTGCCACCTCTAGGGGGGGCGAGCAGTTCTTC.

The chain has TRBV19 and TRBJ1-1; TRBD1 matches at 7 bases. Germline assignment: CDR1 LNHDA and CDR2 SQIVND (reference sequence). V was pared by 7 bases and J by 8 bases, with 7 bases of the junction left unmatched. This CDR3 region has 12 residues. The chain's CDR3 is CASMGGQREAFF. The CDR3, as DNA: TGTGCCAGTATGGGGGGACAGAGGGAAGCTTTCTTT.

CDR3 protein: CASSLRSTGEVEQFF. In nucleotides, the CDR3 is TGTGCCAGCAGCTTAAGATCGACAGGGGAGGTTGAGCAGTTCTTC. The chain carries TRBV7-9 and TRBJ2-1, with TRBD1 matching over 8 bases. CDR3 length: 15 residues. The junction had 9 bases not matched to a gene; V was cut back by 2 bases and J by 9 bases. Germline CDR1 is SEHNR and CDR2 is FQNEAQ (reference sequence).

The gene calls are TRBV6-5 and TRBJ2-6; 7 bases align to TRBD1. The CDR3 has 13 amino acids. Germline assignment: CDR1 MNHEY and CDR2 SVGAGI. With 7 bases clipped from V and 13 bases from J, the junction kept 10 bases outside the gene matches. CDR3 sequence reads: CASTGQARWVLTF. As DNA, the CDR3 is TGTGCCAGCACCGGACAGGCCCGATGGGTCCTGACTTTC.

The V call is TRBV9, the J call TRBJ2-5; 8 nucleotides agree with TRBD1. Germline values: CDR1 SGDLS, CDR2 YYNGEE. V trimming: 3 bases; J trimming: 5 bases; junction bases outside the gene matches: 9. The CDR3 sequence is 15 residues long. The CDR3 loop reads CASSASGQGGETQYF. The CDR3 DNA reads as TGTGCCAGCAGCGCTTCAGGACAGGGCGGGGAGACCCAGTACTTC.

The chain is built from TRBV15 and TRBJ2-7, with D unclear. The CDR3 is made up of 14 amino acids. Trimming cost V 0 bases and J 3 bases, with 9 bases left between them. CDR1 and CDR2 from the germline V gene are LNHNV and YYDKDF (reference sequence). CDR3: CATSREGGDYEQYF. The CDR3 nucleotides are TGTGCCACCAGCAGAGAAGGCGGTGACTACGAGCAGTACTTC.

J is TRBJ2-3 and V is TRBV20-1; 7 bases are shared with TRBD1. The ends lost 3 bases at V and 0 bases at J; junction bases unmatched: 6. CDR3 size: 15 residues. Germline values: CDR1 DFQATT, CDR2 SNEGSKA (reference sequence). CDR3 sequence: CSASYRGLSTDTQYF. For the CDR3, the DNA is TGCAGTGCTAGTTACAGGGGTCTTAGCACAGATACGCAGTATTTT.

The chain uses TRBV12-5 and TRBJ2-7; TRBD2 might be the D (5 bases). Germline CDR1 reads LGHNT; CDR2 reads FRNRAP. This CDR3 comprises 12 residues. Trimming removed 8 bases at V and 2 bases at J, with 10 bases between. CDR3 sequence: CASSRGAYEQYF. The CDR3 DNA follows: TGTGCTAGTAGCCGGGGAGCCTACGAGCAGTACTTC.

The gene calls are TRBV13 and TRBJ1-6; tentatively, D is TRBD1 (6 bases). The ends were cut back, 2 bases at V and 7 bases at J, with 12 bases in the middle. CDR1 is PRHDT and CDR2 is FYEKMQ in the germline V gene (reference sequence). The CDR3 length is 15 residues. CDR3: CASSLYRTANSPLHF. CDR3 DNA: TGTGCCAGCAGCTTATACCGGACAGCAAATTCACCCCTCCACTTT.

This chain links TRBV19 with TRBJ1-4; TRBD1 matches 9 bases. V lost 3 bases to trimming and J lost 7 bases; unmatched junction nucleotides: 3. CDR1 is LNHDA, CDR2 SQIVND, per germline (reference sequence). This CDR3 is built from 14 residues. This CDR3 reads CASSIGTGPEKLFF. CDR3 nucleotides: TGTGCCAGTAGTATCGGGACAGGGCCTGAAAAACTGTTTTTT.

The rearrangement joins TRBV12-5 to TRBJ2-7, with 7 nucleotides matching TRBD1. CDR1 LGHNT and CDR2 FRNRAP come from the germline V gene. Trimming removed 1 base from V and 0 bases from J; junction bases left unmatched: 0. This CDR3 contains 14 residues. CDR3 nucleotides: TGTGCTAGTGGTTTGGGGGACAGCTCCTACGAGCAGTACTTC. Its protein product is CASGLGDSSYEQYF.

The chain links TRBV7-2 to TRBJ2-5; D perhaps matches TRBD1 (5 bases). Trimming stripped 5 bases from V and 3 bases from J, with 16 bases between. The CDR3 length is 15 residues. CDR1 and CDR2 from the germline V gene are SGHTA and FQGNSA. The CDR3 is CASSRTTTSKETQYF. CDR3 coding DNA: TGTGCCAGCAGCCGGACAACGACCTCGAAAGAGACCCAGTACTTC.

This chain joins TRBV5-4 and TRBJ2-2; TRBD2 aligns across 10 bases. Germline V lookup: CDR1 SGHNT, CDR2 YYREEE (reference sequence). CDR3 length: 18 amino acids. The junction had 10 bases not matched to a gene; V was cut back by 5 bases and J by 0 bases. The CDR3 sequence: CASSATGTSASNTGELFF. The DNA for the CDR3 is TGTGCCAGCAGTGCCACCGGGACTAGCGCCTCGAACACCGGGGAGCTGTTTTTT.

CDR3 bases: TGCAGCGCATTACAGGGGAACACTGAAGCTTTCTTT. This sequence encodes CSALQGNTEAFF. This chain uses TRBV29-1 with TRBJ1-1; D possibly corresponds to TRBD1 (6 bases). The CDR3 loop spans 12 amino acids. The V gene's germline CDR1 is SQVTM and CDR2 ANQGSEA. Trimming shortened V by 7 bases and J by 1 base, and 10 bases separated the two germline ends.

The chain has TRBV9 and TRBJ1-1; D remains ambiguous. The CDR3 spans 14 residues. Trimming removed 3 bases at V and 1 base at J, with 10 bases between. Germline assignment: CDR1 SGDLS and CDR2 YYNGEE. CDR3 loop: CASSALFGNTEAFF. CDR3 DNA: TGTGCCAGCAGCGCCCTTTTCGGGAACACTGAAGCTTTCTTT.

The chain uses TRBV4-3 and TRBJ1-5, with TRBD1 as a possible D gene (5 bases). The CDR3 contains 15 residues. CDR1 LGHNA and CDR2 YSLEER come from the germline V gene. V lost 6 bases and J 3 bases, leaving 15 bases between the germline ends. Here the CDR3 reads CASSRDLGSNQPQHF. DNA for the CDR3: TGCGCCAGCAGTCGGGACTTAGGATCCAATCAGCCCCAGCATTTT.

CDR3 nucleotide sequence: TGTGCCAGCCTGGAGGGTCGGGGCCAGCCCCAGCATTTT. It codes for CASLEGRGQPQHF. V usage is TRBV2 and J usage is TRBJ1-5, with a weak D call TRBD1 (5 bases). CDR1 is SNHLY, CDR2 FYNNEI, per germline. The CDR3 is 13 amino acids. Trimming took 8 bases from V and 7 from J, leaving 15 bases between them. The full variable domain, with the rest looked up from reference TRBV2 and TRBJ1-5, is EPEVTQTPSHQVTQMGQEVILRCVPISNHLYFYWYRQILGQKVEFLVSFYNNEISEKSEIFDDQFSVERPDGSNFTLKIRSTKLEDSAMYFCASLEGRGQPQHFGDGTRLSIL.